One and the same sample provided the 14 T cell receptor beta chains below, sequenced in a study of blood T cell repertoires in COVID-19. Data came from immunoSEQ multiplex PCR; TCRdb stores just in-frame clones and leaves some out. This table has roughly 250,000 clones, 81% appearing once. Sequencing input: peripheral blood. Receptors originate from a woman aged 55-69 years with active or convalescent COVID-19.

The rearrangement joins TRBV11-2 to TRBJ1-1; D is undetermined. The CDR3 is made up of 14 amino acids. Germline CDR1 SGHAT, CDR2 FQNNGV. V was pared by 6 bases and J by 0 bases, with 11 bases between. CDR3 DNA sequence: TGTGCCAGCAGAGAGATACGCTTGAACACTGAAGCTTTCTTT. It specifies CASREIRLNTEAFF.

This clone was seen only once. The genes are TRBV29-1 and TRBJ2-7, with D tentatively TRBD2 (6 bases). Germline CDR1 reads SQVTM; CDR2 reads ANQGSEA. V was clipped by 7 bases and J by 0 bases, with 22 bases between them. This CDR3 region has 16 residues. The CDR3 protein is CSAVDLTSRRSYEQYF. DNA of the CDR3: TGCAGCGCTGTTGACCTGACTAGTAGGCGCTCCTACGAGCAGTACTTC.

This CDR3 reads CASSQSDYGYTF. Written as DNA, the CDR3 is TGTGCCAGCAGCCAGTCTGACTATGGCTACACCTTC. The chain combines TRBV3-1 (or the pseudogene TRBV3-2) with TRBJ1-2, with no clear D. Germline values: CDR1 LGHDT, CDR2 YNNKEL (reference sequence). V shed 3 bases and J shed 3 bases, with 5 bases lying between them. CDR3 length: 12 residues.

The chain carries TRBV3-1 (or the pseudogene TRBV3-2) and TRBJ1-2; D is possibly TRBD1 (5 bases). V lost 1 base, J lost 2 bases, and 5 bases lay in between. The CDR3 contains 13 residues. Per the germline V gene, CDR1 is LGHDT and CDR2 is YNNKEL (reference sequence). The CDR3 nucleotides are TGTGCCAGCAGCCAAGGACAGAACTATGGCTACACCTTC. As protein: CASSQGQNYGYTF.

This chain links TRBV4-3 with TRBJ2-6; TRBD1 matches 8 bases. This CDR3 is 15 amino acids long. Germline CDR1 is LGHNA and CDR2 is YSLEER. Trimming at V came to 5 bases and at J to 4 bases, leaving 4 bases not matched to a gene. CDR3 in amino acids: CASSAAGGGANVLTF. CDR3 DNA: TGCGCCAGCAGCGCGGCAGGGGGCGGGGCCAACGTCCTGACTTTC.

Turning to this clone: Sequence at one end of the junction differs from germline and may be a read error. The genes are TRBV12-5 and TRBJ2-7; TRBD2 matches 11 bases. The CDR3 is 16 amino acids. From germline, CDR1 is LGHNT and CDR2 FRNRAP. Here the CDR3 DNA reads TGTGCTAGCGGTTACTCGATAGCGGGGGGGTCCTACGAGCAGTACTTC. This gives the protein CASGYSIAGGSYEQYF.

The V call is TRBV4-2, the J call TRBJ1-2; TRBD1 is a possible D gene (5 bases). The CDR3 has 13 residues. The germline V and J ends were trimmed by 0 bases and 7 bases, with 9 bases remaining between them. Germline CDR1 and CDR2: LGHNA and YNFKEQ. The CDR3 spells CASSQDRGSGYTF. CDR3 coding DNA: TGTGCCAGCAGCCAAGATCGGGGGAGTGGCTACACCTTC.

The chain couples TRBV9 to TRBJ1-1; D is possibly TRBD1 (5 bases). V lost 3 bases to trimming and J lost 1 base, with 10 bases between them. CDR3 size: 14 residues. CDR1 is SGDLS, CDR2 YYNGEE, per germline. CDR3 DNA: TGTGCCAGCAGCGCAGCAGGGTCGAACACTGAAGCTTTCTTT. This translates into CASSAAGSNTEAFF. Drawing the rest from reference TRBV9 and TRBJ1-1, the complete variable domain is DSGVTQTPKHLITATGQRVTLRCSPRSGDLSVYWYQQSLDQGLQFLIQYYNGEERAKGNILERFSAQQFPDLHSELNLSSLELGDSALYFCASSAAGSNTEAFFGQGTRLTVV.

The chain employs TRBV27 and TRBJ2-2, with a weak D call TRBD1 (5 bases). Germline CDR1 MNHEY, CDR2 SMNVEV (reference sequence). Trimming shortened V by 6 bases and J by 3 bases, and 20 bases separated the two germline ends. The CDR3 has 17 amino acids. CDR3 nucleotides: TGTGCCAGCAGCGTCGCTGAAGGGGCGGTGCACACCGGGGAGCTGTTTTTT. Residues: CASSVAEGAVHTGELFF.

The chain links TRBV9 to TRBJ2-1; a possible D gene is TRBD2 (6 bases). CDR1 and CDR2 from the germline V gene are SGDLS and YYNGEE. V was clipped by 3 bases and J by 0 bases, with 16 bases between them. This CDR3 is built from 17 residues. CDR3 DNA: TGTGCCAGCAGCGCAAAAATCGGGGGTAGCTCCTACAATGAGCAGTTCTTC. Protein: CASSAKIGGSSYNEQFF.

The chain combines TRBV30 with TRBJ2-2, with 7 positions matching TRBD1. There are 14 residues in the CDR3. The V segment lost 5 bases and the J segment 4 bases; nucleotides outside the gene matches: 7. CDR1 is GTSNPN, CDR2 SVGIG, per germline (reference sequence). CDR3 DNA: TGTGCCTGGGGGGGACAGTCCTCCACCGGGGAGCTGTTTTTT. Amino acid sequence: CAWGGQSSTGELFF.

There are a few counts of this clone. J is TRBJ1-5 and V is TRBV6-1, with D possibly matching TRBD1 (6 bases). The CDR3 has 15 amino acids. Trimming stripped 3 bases from V and 3 bases from J, with 12 bases between. CDR1 and CDR2 (germline): MNHNS, SASEGT. CDR3 region: CASSEMDSVNQPQHF. The CDR3 bases are TGTGCCAGCAGTGAGATGGACAGTGTCAATCAGCCCCAGCATTTT.

The chain uses TRBV19 and TRBJ2-7; TRBD2 agrees at 11 bases. V shed 6 bases, J shed 9 bases, and the junction held 13 bases outside the gene matches. The CDR3 runs to 15 residues. Looked up from germline, CDR1 is LNHDA and CDR2 is SQIVND (reference sequence). DNA for the CDR3: TGTGCCAGTAGCGCTAGCGGGGGGCTCCTCGTAGGGCAGTACTTC. This codes for CASSASGGLLVGQYF.

The V gene is TRBV7-7, the J gene TRBJ2-7; 7 bases map to TRBD1. The CDR3 extends over 18 amino acids. J lost 4 bases, V lost 3 bases, and 18 bases had no gene match. Per the germline V gene, CDR1 is SSHAT and CDR2 is FNYEAQ (reference sequence). The CDR3, as DNA: TGTGCCAGCAGCTTCCTCGGAACAGGGGATCGGCCGGGATACGAGCAGTACTTC. Encoded protein: CASSFLGTGDRPGYEQYF.